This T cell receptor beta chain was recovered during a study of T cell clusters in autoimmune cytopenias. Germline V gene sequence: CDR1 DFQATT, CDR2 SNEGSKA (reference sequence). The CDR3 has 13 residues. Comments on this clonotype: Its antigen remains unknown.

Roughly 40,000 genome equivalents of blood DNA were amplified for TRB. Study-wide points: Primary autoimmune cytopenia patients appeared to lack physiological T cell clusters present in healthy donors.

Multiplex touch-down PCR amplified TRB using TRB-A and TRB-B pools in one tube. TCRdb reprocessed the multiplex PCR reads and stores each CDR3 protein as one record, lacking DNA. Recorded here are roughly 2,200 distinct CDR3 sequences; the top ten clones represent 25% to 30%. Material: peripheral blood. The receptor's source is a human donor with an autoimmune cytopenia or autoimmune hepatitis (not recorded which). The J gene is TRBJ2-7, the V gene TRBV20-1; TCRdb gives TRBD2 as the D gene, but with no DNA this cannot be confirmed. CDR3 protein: CSARLAGNPQQYF.